These 32 T cell receptor beta chains were all obtained from the same sample, sequenced in a study of blood T cell repertoires in COVID-19 (dated by TCRdb to about 2020). The library was produced with the immunoSEQ multiplex PCR assay. TCRdb obtained this table from immuneACCESS and retained in-frame rearrangements with V and J assigned. These tables miss some clones; where compared with another copy, unresolved V genes account for less than half of the shortfall, and the remainder is unexplained. This sample lists a few hundred thousand clones; approximately 77% were detected once. Jointly, the top ten make up roughly 3% of the sample. The sample was peripheral blood. These receptor sequences come from a woman under 30 with acute or convalescent COVID-19.

This clone was detected only once. The chain couples TRBV11-1 to TRBJ2-1; no clear D gene. The V end was cut by 5 bases, the J end by 0 bases, with 14 bases between. CDR1 and CDR2 (germline): SGHAT, FQDESV (reference sequence). CDR3 length equals 16 residues. CDR3 sequence (DNA): TGTGCCAGCAGCCCCACCCTCGAGAGCTCCTACAATGAGCAGTTCTTC. Its translation: CASSPTLESSYNEQFF. The complete variable domain, with remaining parts taken from reference TRBV11-1 and TRBJ2-1, reads EAEVAQSPRYKITEKSQAVAFWCDPISGHATLYWYRQILGQGPELLVQFQDESVVDDSQLPKDRFSAERLKGVDSTLKIQPAELGDSAMYLCASSPTLESSYNEQFFGPGTRLTVL.

V and J are TRBV10-2 and TRBJ2-3; 7 bases are a match to TRBD2. The CDR3 is 14 residues long. V gave up 11 bases and J gave up 4 bases; unmatched junction bases: 12. The germline V gene has CDR1 WSHSY and CDR2 SAAADI. This chain's CDR3 is CASCRRERADTQYF. CDR3 nucleotides: TGCGCCTCCTGCCGGCGGGAGCGCGCAGATACGCAGTATTTT.

The rearrangement joins TRBV5-1 to TRBJ2-1; 7 nucleotides agree with TRBD2. V dropped 4 bases and J dropped 7; count of bases not matched to a gene: 14. This CDR3 has 16 residues. Germline CDR1 is SGHRS and CDR2 is YFSETQ. The CDR3 is CASSPTRRGSMNEQFF. CDR3 bases: TGCGCCAGCAGCCCCACGCGTCGCGGGAGTATGAATGAGCAGTTCTTC. The whole variable domain, remainder taken from reference TRBV5-1 and TRBJ2-1, is KAGVTQTPRYLIKTRGQQVTLSCSPISGHRSVSWYQQTPGQGLQFLFEYFSETQRNKGNFPGRFSGRQFSNSRSEMNVSTLELGDSALYLCASSPTRRGSMNEQFFGPGTRLTVL.

Only a few counts were recorded for this clone. The chain employs TRBV5-1 and TRBJ2-7; 7 nucleotides agree with TRBD2. V lost 4 bases to trimming and J lost 6 bases; unmatched junction nucleotides: 7. CDR1 is SGHRS, CDR2 YFSETQ, per germline. There are 13 residues in the CDR3. The CDR3 loop is CASSIGLEGEQYF. In DNA form, the CDR3 reads TGCGCCAGCAGCATCGGACTAGAAGGCGAGCAGTACTTC.

V is TRBV10-2 and J is TRBJ2-5; the match to TRBD2 covers 14 bases. CDR3 length: 16 amino acids. V was pared by 4 bases and J by 5 bases, with 6 bases of the junction left unmatched. CDR1 and CDR2 from the germline V gene are WSHSY and SAAADI. The CDR3 is CASSVTSGRAGETQYF. The CDR3 bases are TGCGCCAGCAGTGTGACTAGCGGGAGGGCCGGGGAGACCCAGTACTTC.

This chain uses TRBV4-1 with TRBJ1-1, with no clear D. In germline, CDR1 is MGHRA, CDR2 YSYEKL. This CDR3 spans 14 amino acids. The ends were cut back, 1 base at V and 6 bases at J, with 12 bases in the middle. In DNA, the CDR3 is TGCGCCAGCAGCCAAGGACCGGGTAGCCCTGAAGCTTTCTTT. Encoded protein: CASSQGPGSPEAFF.

The chain joins TRBV7-6 to TRBJ2-3; D may be TRBD2 (5 bases). Germline V gene sequence: CDR1 SGHVS, CDR2 FNYEAQ. This CDR3 spans 16 amino acids. Trimming took 2 bases from V and 1 from J, leaving 13 bases between them. CDR3 residues: CASSLLPERGTDTQYF. CDR3 coding DNA: TGTGCCAGCAGCTTACTTCCGGAGAGGGGCACAGATACGCAGTATTTT.

This chain uses TRBV7-9 with TRBJ2-5, with 7 nucleotides matching TRBD2. The CDR3 is 14 residues long. CDR1 and CDR2 from the germline V gene are SEHNR and FQNEAQ (reference sequence). With 2 bases clipped from V and 4 bases from J, the junction kept 4 bases outside the gene matches. The CDR3 loop is CASSLTGGLETQYF. CDR3 sequence (DNA): TGTGCCAGCAGCTTAACGGGAGGATTAGAGACCCAGTACTTC.

As DNA, the CDR3 is TGTGCCAGCAGCTTAGGAGCTAGCGGGGGGTTCCAAGAGACCCAGTACTTC. Its protein is CASSLGASGGFQETQYF. V usage is TRBV7-8 and J usage is TRBJ2-5; TRBD2 agrees at 11 bases. The junction had 5 bases not matched to a gene; V was cut back by 1 base and J by 1 base. CDR3 length: 17 amino acids. CDR1 and CDR2 (germline): SGHVS, FQNEAQ.

The rearrangement joins TRBV10-3 to TRBJ2-1; perhaps TRBD1 as D (6 bases). Germline CDR1 is ENHRY and CDR2 is SYGVKD. This CDR3 has 13 amino acids. Between the trimmed V and J ends, which lost 3 bases and 11 bases, there was a span of 14 bases. As DNA, the CDR3 is TGTGCCATCAGTGACGCAGGGGATAGGCAGCAGTTCTTC. Its translation is CAISDAGDRQQFF.

Regarding this clone: At one of its ends the junction is not consistent with the germline gene, which may arise from a read error. The chain recombines TRBV7-7 with TRBJ2-7, with a tentative D call TRBD2 (6 bases). The CDR3 consists of 17 residues. CDR1 and CDR2 (germline): SSHAT, FNYEAQ (reference sequence). The CDR3: CASSTGTPFLVSYEQYF. For the CDR3, the DNA is TGTGCTAGCAGCACCGGGACTCCGTTTCTAGTTAGCTACGAGCAGTACTTC.

This clone was seen only a few times. The chain combines TRBV30 with TRBJ1-4, with D perhaps matching TRBD1 (5 bases). The CDR3 has 18 amino acids. The germline CDR1 and CDR2 sequences are GTSNPN and SVGIG (reference sequence). V was shortened by 1 base and J by 0 bases, with 18 bases between the two germline ends. The CDR3 reads CAWSGVGANLPTNEKLFF. DNA of the CDR3: TGTGCCTGGAGTGGGGTTGGGGCGAACCTTCCAACTAATGAAAAACTGTTTTTT.

The genes are TRBV4-1 and TRBJ2-3; a weak D match, TRBD1 (6 bases). The germline CDR1 and CDR2 sequences are MGHRA and YSYEKL. There are 15 residues in the CDR3. The germline V and J ends were trimmed by 4 bases and 6 bases, with 17 bases remaining between them. The CDR3 reads CASSRAGATGDTQYF. Written as DNA, the CDR3 is TGCGCCAGCAGCCGGGCAGGGGCTACCGGGGATACGCAGTATTTT.

This clone was recorded once. The chain recombines TRBV6-5 with TRBJ2-2; weak D call: TRBD1 (5 bases). V dropped 2 bases and J dropped 1 base, with 11 bases sitting between them. CDR3 length: 16 amino acids. Germline loops: CDR1 MNHEY, CDR2 SVGAGI. This chain's CDR3 is CASSYEAGLNTGELFF. CDR3 coding DNA: TGTGCCAGCAGTTACGAGGCAGGGCTGAACACCGGGGAGCTGTTTTTT.

This clone was seen many times. This chain joins TRBV3-1 (or the pseudogene TRBV3-2) and TRBJ2-7; tentatively, D is TRBD2 (6 bases). Germline V gene lookup returns CDR1 LGHDT and CDR2 YNNKEL (reference sequence). This CDR3 is built from 13 residues. Trimming stripped 8 bases from V and 6 bases from J, with 17 bases between. CDR3 DNA sequence: TGTGCCAGCGCACCATGGCAGGAGGGCGAGCAGTACTTC. It translates to CASAPWQEGEQYF.

The chain is built from TRBV4-1 and TRBJ2-1, with D maybe TRBD1 (5 bases). Deletions cut 6 bases from V and 4 bases from J, with 19 bases between. Germline CDR1 reads MGHRA; CDR2 reads YSYEKL. CDR3 length: 16 amino acids. As DNA, the CDR3 is TGCGCCAGCAGTTATAAGACAGATACTATATACAATGAGCAGTTCTTC. Its translation: CASSYKTDTIYNEQFF.

In its sample, this clone was seen a few times. V usage is TRBV5-1 and J usage is TRBJ1-1; D is perhaps TRBD1 (5 bases). CDR1 is SGHRS and CDR2 is YFSETQ in the germline V gene. V lost 0 bases and J 2 bases, leaving 8 bases between the germline ends. The CDR3 length is 14 residues. As DNA, the CDR3 is TGCGCCAGCAGCTTGGAGGGGTTTAACACTGAAGCTTTCTTT. This translates into CASSLEGFNTEAFF.

The chain links TRBV5-1 to TRBJ1-2; D is unclear. The germline V gene encodes CDR1 SGHRS and CDR2 YFSETQ. The V gene lost 0 bases and the J gene lost 4 bases, with 16 bases spanning the gap. This CDR3 is built from 16 residues. DNA of the CDR3: TGCGCCAGCAGCTTGGAGCCAACGGGAGGAGGCTATGGCTACACCTTC. Translated, it gives CASSLEPTGGGYGYTF.

This clone showed up just once. The rearrangement links TRBV24-1 to TRBJ2-2, with D maybe TRBD1 (6 bases). The CDR3 has 16 amino acids. Germline CDR1 reads KGHDR; CDR2 reads SFDVKD. V was clipped by 2 bases and J by 4 bases, with 13 bases between them. Here the CDR3 reads CATSDWVGGITGELFF. CDR3 nucleotide sequence: TGTGCCACCAGTGATTGGGTAGGGGGAATCACCGGGGAGCTGTTTTTT.

The V call is TRBV27, the J call TRBJ2-1; a weak D match, TRBD2 (6 bases). Germline V gene data show CDR1 as MNHEY and CDR2 as SMNVEV (reference sequence). CDR3 length: 14 residues. V was pared by 3 bases and J by 2 bases, with 8 bases between. CDR3 in amino acids: CASSFAGPYNEQFF. CDR3 DNA sequence: TGTGCCAGCAGTTTCGCGGGGCCCTACAATGAGCAGTTCTTC.

The chain recombines TRBV30 with TRBJ2-6, with D perhaps matching TRBD2 (5 bases). Germline loops: CDR1 GTSNPN, CDR2 SVGIG (reference sequence). This CDR3 spans 16 amino acids. The germline V and J ends were trimmed by 4 bases and 1 base, with 14 bases remaining between them. In DNA, the CDR3 is TGTGCCTGGACAGGTTGGGAGAGGTCTGGGGCCAACGTCCTGACTTTC. It specifies CAWTGWERSGANVLTF.

As DNA, the CDR3 is TGTGCCAGCAGTTTAGTGGGGGACAGGCTAGCCAAAAACATTCAGTACTTC. Translating gives CASSLVGDRLAKNIQYF. This chain uses TRBV27 with TRBJ2-4; 8 nucleotides align to TRBD1. Germline trimming cut 2 bases from V and 0 bases from J; bases unmatched to any gene: 6. The CDR3 spans 17 residues. CDR1 and CDR2 (germline): MNHEY, SMNVEV (reference sequence).

J is TRBJ1-4 and V is TRBV5-1; TRBD1 matches at 8 bases. V lost 0 bases and J lost 5; bases outside the gene matches: 3. The germline gives CDR1 SGHRS, CDR2 YFSETQ. CDR3 size: 15 residues. The CDR3 DNA sequence: TGCGCCAGCAGCTTGGGGACAGGGATAAATGAAAAACTGTTTTTT. It is translated as CASSLGTGINEKLFF.

The J gene is TRBJ1-2, the V gene TRBV3-1 (or the pseudogene TRBV3-2), with D unresolved. This CDR3 spans 14 amino acids. Trimming removed 2 bases from V and 6 bases from J, with 13 bases in between. Germline loops: CDR1 LGHDT, CDR2 YNNKEL (reference sequence). CDR3 amino acids: CASSQQAPGDGYTF. The CDR3 bases are TGTGCCAGCAGCCAACAGGCTCCGGGAGATGGCTACACCTTC.

The rearrangement joins TRBV5-5 to TRBJ1-1; 8 nucleotides agree with TRBD1. The CDR3 spans 13 residues. CDR1 is SGHKS, CDR2 YYEKEE, per germline (reference sequence). V shed 4 bases, J shed 5 bases, and the junction held 4 bases outside the gene matches. CDR3 amino acids: CASSLQGGTEAFF. The CDR3 nucleotides read TGTGCCAGCAGCCTACAGGGGGGGACTGAAGCTTTCTTT.

This clone showed up just a few times. The V call is TRBV12-3 or TRBV12-4, the J call TRBJ2-3, with D tentatively TRBD1 (6 bases). With 6 bases removed from V and 6 bases from J, the gap between germline ends came to 13 bases. The CDR3 is made up of 13 amino acids. The CDR3 DNA follows: TGTGCCAGCAGGGGGCAGGGGCTCGATACGCAGTATTTT. Translating gives CASRGQGLDTQYF.

CDR3 protein: CASSTDREQFF. CDR3 sequence (DNA): TGTGCCAGCAGCACCGACAGGGAGCAGTTCTTC. The chain joins TRBV28 to TRBJ2-1; possibly TRBD1 for D (6 bases). The CDR3 totals 11 residues. V was clipped by 6 bases and J by 10 bases, with 10 bases between them. The germline V gene encodes CDR1 MDHEN and CDR2 SYDVKM. Full variable domain (outside the CDR3, taken from reference TRBV28 and TRBJ2-1): DVKVTQSSRYLVKRTGEKVFLECVQDMDHENMFWYRQDPGLGLRLIYFSYDVKMKEKGDIPEGYSVSREKKERFSLILESASTNQTSMYLCASSTDREQFFGPGTRLTVL.

This clone was seen a few times. V usage is TRBV19 and J usage is TRBJ2-1; a weak D match, TRBD2 (6 bases). From germline, CDR1 is LNHDA and CDR2 SQIVND (reference sequence). The V gene lost 3 bases and the J gene lost 8 bases, with 14 bases spanning the gap. This CDR3 has 14 amino acids. CDR3 sequence (DNA): TGTGCCAGTAGTATGGTCCGGGAGAGCGATGAGCAGTTCTTC. It yields the protein CASSMVRESDEQFF.

The chain carries TRBV14 and TRBJ2-1; D ambiguous. Germline values: CDR1 SGHDN, CDR2 FVKESK. Trimming took 1 base from V and 2 from J, leaving 9 bases between them. The CDR3 has 15 amino acids. The CDR3 loop reads CASSQGIQAYNEQFF. The DNA for the CDR3 is TGTGCCAGCAGCCAAGGAATCCAGGCCTACAATGAGCAGTTCTTC. The full variable domain, its missing parts supplied by reference TRBV14 and TRBJ2-1, is EAGVTQFPSHSVIEKGQTVTLRCDPISGHDNLYWYRRVMGKEIKFLLHFVKESKQDESGMPNNRFLAERTGGTYSTLKVQPAELEDSGVYFCASSQGIQAYNEQFFGPGTRLTVL.

This rearrangement joins TRBV18 to TRBJ2-3, with 10 nucleotides matching TRBD2. The CDR3 runs to 14 residues. Germline loops: CDR1 KGHSH, CDR2 LQKENI. Trimming at V came to 2 bases and at J to 7 bases, leaving 3 bases not matched to a gene. CDR3 amino acids: CASSPDSGRYTQYF. The CDR3 DNA is TGTGCCAGCTCACCAGATAGCGGGAGGTATACGCAGTATTTT. The full variable domain, completed using reference TRBV18 and TRBJ2-3, is NAGVMQNPRHLVRRRGQEARLRCSPMKGHSHVYWYRQLPEEGLKFMVYLQKENIIDESGMPKERFSAEFPKEGPSILRIQQVVRGDSAAYFCASSPDSGRYTQYFGPGTRLTVL.

V is TRBV4-1 and J is TRBJ1-2; TRBD1 matches 8 bases. CDR1 and CDR2 from the germline V gene are MGHRA and YSYEKL. Trimming cost V 0 bases and J 7 bases; bases outside gene matches: 10. The CDR3 consists of 16 residues. As DNA, the CDR3 is TGCGCCAGCAGCCAAGATAGGGGACAGGCCCTCGGTGGCTACACCTTC. Protein product: CASSQDRGQALGGYTF.

The chain carries TRBV4-1 and TRBJ2-1; 9 nucleotides align to TRBD2. Losses at the gene ends were 0 bases for V and 9 bases for J; bases not matched to a gene: 9. The CDR3 runs 16 residues. The germline gives CDR1 MGHRA, CDR2 YSYEKL. CDR3 in DNA: TGCGCCAGCAGCCAAGAGGGCCCCATAGCGGGAGTTGAGCAGTTCTTC. It translates to CASSQEGPIAGVEQFF.